This entry concerns a single T cell receptor (beta chain). The V gene's germline CDR1 is MNHEY and CDR2 SVGEGT. Deletions cut 0 bases from V and 4 bases from J, with 13 bases between. This CDR3 spans 16 amino acids. Generated by immunoSEQ multiplex PCR, the TCRdb table keeps only in-frame clones and is missing some. The sample carries around 400,000 clones, approximately 91% recorded once. The sample originates from a study of blood T cell repertoires in COVID-19. The rearrangement uses TRBV6-2 or TRBV6-3 and TRBJ2-1; weak D call: TRBD1 (7 bases). Sequenced material: PBMCs or T cells enriched from blood (not recorded which). This TCR was sampled from a woman in her forties who had been exposed to COVID-19. The CDR3 region has the DNA TGTGCCAGCAGTTACTCCCCCAGGGGGAGGTACAATGAGCAGTTCTTC. It yields the protein CASSYSPRGRYNEQFF.